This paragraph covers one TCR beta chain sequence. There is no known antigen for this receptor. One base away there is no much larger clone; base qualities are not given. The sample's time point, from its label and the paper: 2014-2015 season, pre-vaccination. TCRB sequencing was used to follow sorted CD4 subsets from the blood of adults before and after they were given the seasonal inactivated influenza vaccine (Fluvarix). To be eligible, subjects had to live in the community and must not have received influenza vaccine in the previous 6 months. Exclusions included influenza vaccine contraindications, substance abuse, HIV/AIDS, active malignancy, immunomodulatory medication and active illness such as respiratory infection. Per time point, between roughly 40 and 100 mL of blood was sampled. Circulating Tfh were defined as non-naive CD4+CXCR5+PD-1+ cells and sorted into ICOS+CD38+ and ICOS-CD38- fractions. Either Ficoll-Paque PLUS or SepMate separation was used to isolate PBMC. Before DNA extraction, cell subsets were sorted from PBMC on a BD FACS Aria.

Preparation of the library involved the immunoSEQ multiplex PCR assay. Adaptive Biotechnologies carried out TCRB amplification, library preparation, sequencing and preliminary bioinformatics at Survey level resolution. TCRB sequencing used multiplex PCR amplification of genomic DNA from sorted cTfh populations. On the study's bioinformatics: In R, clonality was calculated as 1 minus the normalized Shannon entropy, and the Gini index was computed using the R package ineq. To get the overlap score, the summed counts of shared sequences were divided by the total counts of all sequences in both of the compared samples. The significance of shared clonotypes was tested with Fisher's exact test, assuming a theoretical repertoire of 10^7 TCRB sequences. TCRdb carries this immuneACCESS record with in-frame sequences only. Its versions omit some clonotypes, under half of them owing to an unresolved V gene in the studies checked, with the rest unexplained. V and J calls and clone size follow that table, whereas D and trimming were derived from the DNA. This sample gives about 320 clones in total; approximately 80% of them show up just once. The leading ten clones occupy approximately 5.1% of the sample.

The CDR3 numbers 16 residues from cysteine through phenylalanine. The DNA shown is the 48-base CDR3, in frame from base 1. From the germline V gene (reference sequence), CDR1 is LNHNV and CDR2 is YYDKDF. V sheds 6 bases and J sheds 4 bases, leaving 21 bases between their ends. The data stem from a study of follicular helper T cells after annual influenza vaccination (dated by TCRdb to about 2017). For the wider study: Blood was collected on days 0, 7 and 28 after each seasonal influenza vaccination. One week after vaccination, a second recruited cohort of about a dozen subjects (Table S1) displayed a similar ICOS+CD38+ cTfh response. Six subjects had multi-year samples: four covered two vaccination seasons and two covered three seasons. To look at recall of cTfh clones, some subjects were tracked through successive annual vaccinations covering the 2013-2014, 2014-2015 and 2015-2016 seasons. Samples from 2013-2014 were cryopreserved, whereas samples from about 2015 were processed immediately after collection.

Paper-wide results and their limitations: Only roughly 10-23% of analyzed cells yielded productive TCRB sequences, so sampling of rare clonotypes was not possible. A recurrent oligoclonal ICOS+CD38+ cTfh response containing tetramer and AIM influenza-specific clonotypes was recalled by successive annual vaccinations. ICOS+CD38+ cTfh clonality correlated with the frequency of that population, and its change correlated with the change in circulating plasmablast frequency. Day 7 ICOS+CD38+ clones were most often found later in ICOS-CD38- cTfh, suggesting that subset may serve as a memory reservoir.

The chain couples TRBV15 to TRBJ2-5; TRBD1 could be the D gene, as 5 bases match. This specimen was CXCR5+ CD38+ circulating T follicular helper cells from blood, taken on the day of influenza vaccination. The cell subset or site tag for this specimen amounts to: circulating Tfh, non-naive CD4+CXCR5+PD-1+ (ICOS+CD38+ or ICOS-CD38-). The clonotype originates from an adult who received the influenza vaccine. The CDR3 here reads CATRGSIRGSRETQYF. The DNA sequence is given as TGTGCCACCAGGGGATCGATAAGGGGATCCCGAGAGACCCAGTACTTC.